The 15 T cell receptor beta chains listed next were all sequenced from one sample in a study of T cell responses to AZD1222 COVID-19 vaccine. Clones were sequenced by immunoSEQ multiplex PCR, and TCRdb holds only the in-frame ones, with some missing. This table has roughly 92,000 clones, approximately 91% appearing once. Sequenced here: peripheral blood, sampled 28 days after the second AZD1222 dose. The receptors derive from an adult who received the AZD1222 COVID-19 vaccine.

The gene calls are TRBV12-5 and TRBJ2-7; maybe TRBD1 (6 bases). CDR3 size: 13 residues. Germline V lookup: CDR1 LGHNT, CDR2 FRNRAP. V was shortened by 1 base and J by 6 bases, with 10 bases between the two germline ends. CDR3 in DNA: TGTGCTAGTGGTTTGGAGACAGGCGGCGAGCAGTACTTC. This sequence encodes CASGLETGGEQYF.

This clone appeared a single time. This sequence joins TRBV5-6 and TRBJ1-1, with D possibly being TRBD1 (6 bases). In germline, CDR1 is SGHDT, CDR2 YYEEEE. The CDR3 spans 19 residues. V shed 0 bases and J shed 1 base, with 22 bases lying between them. Written as DNA, the CDR3 is TGTGCCAGCAGCTTGGTGAGGGGGGGCAGGGCCCTTCAGAACACTGAAGCTTTCTTT. Translated, it gives CASSLVRGGRALQNTEAFF.

This chain uses TRBV4-1 with TRBJ2-1; tentative D call: TRBD1 (6 bases). The CDR3 is 14 amino acids. Per the germline V gene, CDR1 is MGHRA and CDR2 is YSYEKL. V shed 3 bases and J shed 3 bases, with 9 bases lying between them. This CDR3 reads CASSHTTGYNEQFF. CDR3 DNA: TGCGCCAGCAGCCACACGACAGGCTACAATGAGCAGTTCTTC.

The V gene is TRBV7-9, the J gene TRBJ1-1; D call uncertain. With 4 bases removed from V and 0 bases from J, the gap between germline ends came to 6 bases. CDR1 and CDR2 (germline): SEHNR, FQNEAQ (reference sequence). The CDR3 spans 13 residues. The CDR3 is CASSSRMNTEAFF. The CDR3 DNA follows: TGTGCCAGCAGCTCCCGGATGAACACTGAAGCTTTCTTT.

V gene TRBV7-9 combines with J gene TRBJ1-1; D gene uncertain. The CDR3 runs 15 residues. V was pared by 8 bases and J by 0 bases, with 16 bases between. Per the germline V gene, CDR1 is SEHNR and CDR2 is FQNEAQ (reference sequence). The chain's CDR3 is CASGRTHTMNTEAFF. CDR3 bases: TGTGCCAGCGGTCGTACGCATACTATGAACACTGAAGCTTTCTTT.

This clone was seen a few times. The chain carries TRBV19 and TRBJ2-7; perhaps TRBD2 as D (5 bases). Per the germline V gene, CDR1 is LNHDA and CDR2 is SQIVND (reference sequence). V shed 5 bases and J shed 2 bases, with 19 bases lying between them. CDR3 length: 16 amino acids. The CDR3 DNA reads as TGTGCCAGTAGTCCTCGAGGTTTTGAGCGGACCTACGAGCAGTACTTC. The encoded protein is CASSPRGFERTYEQYF.

V and J are TRBV4-1 and TRBJ2-7; D gene unclear. The CDR3 loop spans 14 amino acids. Per germline, CDR1 MGHRA and CDR2 YSYEKL. V gave up 0 bases and J gave up 4 bases, with 10 bases separating them. The CDR3: CASSQDRGAYEQYF. CDR3 coding DNA: TGCGCCAGCAGCCAAGATCGAGGAGCGTACGAGCAGTACTTC.

This clone was counted once. The rearrangement links TRBV7-2 to TRBJ2-5; 8 nucleotides line up with TRBD2. Germline V gives CDR1 SGHTA, CDR2 FQGNSA. The J segment lost 0 bases and the V segment lost 1 base, leaving 4 bases of the junction unmatched. The CDR3 totals 16 residues. The CDR3 spells CASSLGIAGNQETQYF. DNA for the CDR3: TGTGCCAGCAGCTTAGGTATAGCGGGGAACCAAGAGACCCAGTACTTC.

V and J are TRBV5-1 and TRBJ2-1; 9 bases line up with TRBD1. The CDR3 is made up of 15 amino acids. Germline CDR1 and CDR2: SGHRS and YFSETQ. CDR3 amino acids: CATHLQGASYNEQFF. The DNA of the CDR3 is TGCGCAACCCACCTACAGGGGGCATCCTACAATGAGCAGTTCTTC.

This clone was counted a single time. This chain joins TRBV2 and TRBJ1-2; TRBD1 is a possible D gene (6 bases). Trimming cost V 6 bases and J 6 bases, with 11 bases left between them. There are 12 residues in the CDR3. Germline loops: CDR1 SNHLY, CDR2 FYNNEI. The CDR3, as DNA: TGTGCCAGCAGGGGACAATTCGATGGCTACACCTTC. Its protein product is CASRGQFDGYTF.

CDR3 residues: CSVESGTSGNTIYF. The DNA of the CDR3 is TGCAGCGTAGAATCCGGGACCTCTGGAAACACCATATATTTT. This chain uses TRBV29-1 with TRBJ1-3, with a possible D match to TRBD1 (5 bases). Germline values: CDR1 SQVTM, CDR2 ANQGSEA. The CDR3 length is 14 residues. Trimming took 6 bases from V and 0 from J, leaving 12 bases between them.

The gene calls are TRBV5-8 and TRBJ1-5; D unclear. Germline assignment: CDR1 SGHTS and CDR2 YDEGEE. CDR3 length: 14 amino acids. V was trimmed by 2 bases and J by 4 bases, leaving 10 bases between them. This chain's CDR3 is CASSLVTANQPQHF. The CDR3 DNA reads TGTGCCAGCAGCTTAGTCACGGCTAATCAGCCCCAGCATTTT.

V usage is TRBV11-3 and J usage is TRBJ1-2; no reliable D call. CDR1 and CDR2 (germline): SGHNT, YENEEA. The CDR3 is 14 amino acids. The germline V and J ends were trimmed by 0 bases and 5 bases, with 10 bases remaining between them. The CDR3: CASSLDEGRYGYTF. In DNA, the CDR3 is TGTGCCAGCAGCTTAGATGAGGGTCGGTATGGCTACACCTTC.

The V call is TRBV5-1, the J call TRBJ2-2; weak D call: TRBD1 (6 bases). Germline-derived CDR1 and CDR2 are SGHRS and YFSETQ. The length of the CDR3 is 17 residues. Trimming left V 5 bases short and J 0 bases short, with 17 bases between. CDR3: CASRRTGSASNTGELFF. In DNA, the CDR3 is TGCGCCAGCAGACGAACAGGGTCCGCCTCGAACACCGGGGAGCTGTTTTTT.

The rearrangement joins TRBV19 to TRBJ2-3, with TRBD1 as a possible D gene (6 bases). Per germline, CDR1 LNHDA and CDR2 SQIVND (reference sequence). The CDR3 runs 12 residues. The V end lost 4 bases, the J end lost 5 bases, and 7 bases lay between the germline ends. CDR3 amino acids: CASSKQGDTQYF. In DNA form, the CDR3 reads TGTGCCAGTAGTAAACAGGGAGATACGCAGTATTTT.